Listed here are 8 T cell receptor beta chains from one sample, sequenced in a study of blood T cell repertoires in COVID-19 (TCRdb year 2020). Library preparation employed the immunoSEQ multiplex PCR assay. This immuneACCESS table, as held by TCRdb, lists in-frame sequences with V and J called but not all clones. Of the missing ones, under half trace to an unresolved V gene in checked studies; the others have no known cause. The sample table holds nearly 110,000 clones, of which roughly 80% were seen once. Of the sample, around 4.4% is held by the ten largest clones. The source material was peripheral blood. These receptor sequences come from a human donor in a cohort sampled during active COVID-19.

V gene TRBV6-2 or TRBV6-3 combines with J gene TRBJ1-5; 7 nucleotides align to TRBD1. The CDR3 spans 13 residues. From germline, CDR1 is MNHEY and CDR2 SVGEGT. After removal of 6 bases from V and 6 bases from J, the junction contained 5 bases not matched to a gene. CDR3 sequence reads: CASSLQGIQPQHF. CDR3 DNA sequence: TGTGCCAGCAGCTTACAGGGGATTCAGCCCCAGCATTTT.

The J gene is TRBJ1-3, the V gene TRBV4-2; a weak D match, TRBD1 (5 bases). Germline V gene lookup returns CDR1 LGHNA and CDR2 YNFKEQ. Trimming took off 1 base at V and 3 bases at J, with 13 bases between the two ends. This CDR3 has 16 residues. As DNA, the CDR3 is TGTGCCAGCAGCCAAGTTGCACAGGAATATGGAAACACCATATATTTT. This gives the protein CASSQVAQEYGNTIYF.

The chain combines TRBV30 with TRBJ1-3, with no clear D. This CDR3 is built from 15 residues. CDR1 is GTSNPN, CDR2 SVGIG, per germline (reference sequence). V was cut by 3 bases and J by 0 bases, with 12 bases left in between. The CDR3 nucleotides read TGTGCCTGGAGCCCCCTGTCCAGCTCTGGAAACACCATATATTTT. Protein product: CAWSPLSSSGNTIYF.

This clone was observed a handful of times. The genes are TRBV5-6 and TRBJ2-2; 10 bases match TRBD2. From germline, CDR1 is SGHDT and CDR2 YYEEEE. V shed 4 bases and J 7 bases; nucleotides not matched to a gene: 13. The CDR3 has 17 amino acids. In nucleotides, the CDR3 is TGTGCCAGCAGCCAACTTGGTCTAGCGGGAGCAGGCGGGGAGCTGTTTTTT. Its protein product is CASSQLGLAGAGGELFF. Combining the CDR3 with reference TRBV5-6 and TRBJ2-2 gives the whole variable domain DAGVTQSPTHLIKTRGQQVTLRCSPKSGHDTVSWYQQALGQGPQFIFQYYEEEERQRGNFPDRFSGHQFPNYSSELNVNALLLGDSALYLCASSQLGLAGAGGELFFGEGSRLTVL.

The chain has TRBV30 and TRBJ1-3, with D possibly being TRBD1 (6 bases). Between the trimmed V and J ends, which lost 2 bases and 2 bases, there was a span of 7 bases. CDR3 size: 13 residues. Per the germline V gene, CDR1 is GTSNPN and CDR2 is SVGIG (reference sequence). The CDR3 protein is CAWSTGTGNTIYF. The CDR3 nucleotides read TGTGCCTGGAGTACAGGGACTGGAAACACCATATATTTT.

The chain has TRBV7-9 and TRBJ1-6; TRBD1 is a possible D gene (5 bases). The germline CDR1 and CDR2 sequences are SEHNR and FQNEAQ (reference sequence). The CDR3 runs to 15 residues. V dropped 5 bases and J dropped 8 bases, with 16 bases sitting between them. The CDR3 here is CASSPRGGTDSPLHF. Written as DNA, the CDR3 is TGTGCCAGCAGCCCGAGGGGAGGGACGGATTCACCCCTCCACTTT.

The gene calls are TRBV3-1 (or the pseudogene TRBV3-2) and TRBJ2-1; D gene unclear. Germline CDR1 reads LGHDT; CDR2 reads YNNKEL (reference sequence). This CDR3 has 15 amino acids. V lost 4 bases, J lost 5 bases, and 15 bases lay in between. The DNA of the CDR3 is TGTGCCAGCAGCCCCAATTACCTGTTAGACAATGAGCAGTTCTTC. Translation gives CASSPNYLLDNEQFF.

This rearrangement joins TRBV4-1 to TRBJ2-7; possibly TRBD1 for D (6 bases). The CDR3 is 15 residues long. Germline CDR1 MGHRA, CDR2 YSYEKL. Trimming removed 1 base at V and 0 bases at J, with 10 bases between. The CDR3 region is CASSQAWTDSYEQYF. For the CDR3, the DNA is TGCGCCAGCAGCCAAGCTTGGACAGACTCCTACGAGCAGTACTTC.